This T cell receptor beta chain was sequenced for a study of blood T cells in healthy people across ages. Per the germline V gene, CDR1 is MNHEY and CDR2 is SVGAGI. This CDR3 is 14 amino acids long. The people who gave samples were healthy Caucasians from Russia, aged roughly 6 to 100. Each donor's blood draw was approximately 10 milliliters of peripheral blood. Total RNA, at least 5 micrograms per sample, was extracted from PBMCs. Then a second PCR, running roughly 7 to 11 cycles, was carried out with a sample-barcoded 5' primer and a J-beta primer mix. Each cDNA molecule received a tag from a template-switch adaptor that had 12 random nucleotides. TCRdb recomputed calls from the 5' RACE reads with MiXCR, one row per CDR3 protein. The data contain about 1.8 million distinct CDR3 sequences, about 50% of them seen just once; the ten biggest clones take up 2.1%.

The sample taken for sequencing was blood. The receptor was derived from a woman aged 40-49 years in good health. This chain links TRBV6-5 with TRBJ2-1; tentatively, D is TRBD1 (5 bases). TRBJ2-7 matches the DNA end more closely, so the J call is doubtful. CDR3 loop: CASSPVTGYNEQYF. Written as DNA, the CDR3 is TGTGCCAGCAGTCCCGTCACAGGTTACAATGAGCAGTACTTC.